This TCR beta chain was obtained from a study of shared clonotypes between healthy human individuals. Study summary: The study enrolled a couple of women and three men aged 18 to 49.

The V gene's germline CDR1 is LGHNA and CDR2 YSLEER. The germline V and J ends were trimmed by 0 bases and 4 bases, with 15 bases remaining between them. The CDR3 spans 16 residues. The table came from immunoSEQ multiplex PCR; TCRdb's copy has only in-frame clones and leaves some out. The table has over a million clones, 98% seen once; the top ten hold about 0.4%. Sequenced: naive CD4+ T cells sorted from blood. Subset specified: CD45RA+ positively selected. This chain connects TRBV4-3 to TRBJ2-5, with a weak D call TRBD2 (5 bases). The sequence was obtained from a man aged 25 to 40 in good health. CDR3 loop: CASSQEIGVAPETQYF. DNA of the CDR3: TGCGCCAGCAGCCAAGAGATCGGGGTAGCCCCAGAGACCCAGTACTTC.